This T cell receptor beta chain was identified during a study of shared clonotypes between healthy human individuals (dated by TCRdb to the early 2020s). In terms of the full investigation: A few men and a couple of women, aged 18 to 49 years, made up the cohort. Per donor, leukapheresis produced somewhere between about 0.85 and 10 billion PBMCs. To increase sequencing depth and limit assay-specific biases, different laboratories used diverse techniques to prepare libraries and sequence TCR repertoires. To estimate repertoire size and how much clonotype sharing occurs between individuals, the study deeply sequenced the blood TCR repertoires of about 5 healthy adults. For each donor, CD4 naive and CD4 memory were each run on three plates, CD8 naive on two plates, and CD8 memory on one plate. Results the study describes overall, beyond this receptor: Clonotypes shared by all four sorted-subset donors showed higher generation probabilities than non-shared clonotypes. Sampling was restricted to blood, and TCR repertoires in tissues likely differ from the TCR repertoires found in blood. Across four donors, approximately 4.9% of naive CD4, 3% to 4% of naive CD8, 2% to 2.5% of memory CD4, and 0.4% of memory CD8 clonotypes were shared. Pairwise subsampling indicated that sequencing depth was expected to affect the degree of clonotype sharing among donors. Incomplete sequencing was indicated by rarefaction of sorted-subset datasets, despite the large sequencing depth. Naive subsets generally had larger estimated clonotype richness than memory subsets. The genetic and exposure-history diversity represented was limited by the small number of donors.

The CDR3 runs 13 amino acids, cysteine and phenylalanine included. Solely the CDR3 DNA is kept, with 39 bases framed from the first base. V gives up 9 bases and J gives up 8 bases, and the segment between their germline ends measures 19 bases. The germline V gene specifies ENHRY as CDR1 and SYGVKD as CDR2. TCR CDR3 regions were amplified from genomic DNA by multiplex PCR using the deep immunoSEQ assay. Genomic DNA extracted from each cell subset was distributed evenly over all wells of several immunoSEQ 96-well plates, and each plate served as one replicate. Each replicate PCR for sorted subsets received about 0.2 ug genomic DNA, equal to roughly 29,000 T cell genomes. Purified libraries were quantified with a Qubit 3.0 fluorometer, sized on a Bioanalyzer 2100, and re-quantified with the KAPA Library Quantification kit. Each immunoSEQ 96-well plate was sequenced on its own single-read 150-cycle Illumina NextSeq 550 flow cell. For the original study's pipeline: The immunoSEQ output contained only junctional sequences without quality scores, so filtering could not match that applied to full-length reads. To assign V/J genes and CDR3, sequences were annotated against IMGT germline references using PyIR, a Python wrapper for IgBLAST v1.9. Reads with weak V/J assignments (E-value above 1e-6), missing CDR3, stop codons, out-of-frame junctions, or ambiguous translated residues were removed. V3J clonotypes were defined by identical inferred V gene, J gene, and CDR3 amino acid sequence. To compute the percentage overlap between repertoires, the number of shared unique clonotypes was divided by the size of the smaller repertoire. Three approaches were used to assess repertoire richness: RTK rarefaction, the Chao1 estimator, and Recon v2.1 estimates of unobserved clonotypes. OLGA was used to compute generation probabilities for all TCRbeta clonotypes that the gDNA method yielded from a few donors. As stored in TCRdb, this immuneACCESS dataset retains in-frame rearrangements with V and J assigned. A fraction of the clones does not appear; measured against another copy, unresolved V genes explain less than half of the discrepancy, and the remainder lacks a known reason. V, J and clone size are those of that table, while D and trimming were read from the DNA. The sample records 2,500,000 or so clones, approximately 92% of which are singletons. The top ten hold roughly 0.15% of the sample.

Note on this clone: What this receptor recognizes is not known. No per-base quality is available; no much larger clone lies one base away.

Healthy HIV-negative adults with no recently reported acute infections or vaccinations were included as donors. All donors were Caucasian adults living in Nashville, Tennessee, USA. CD4+ T cells were enriched by magnetic negative selection; naive cells were then positively selected on CD45RA, and the negative fraction formed the memory subset. Blood was obtained by leukapheresis, after which PBMCs were separated by Ficoll-Histopaque density gradient centrifugation and cryopreserved in liquid nitrogen vapor phase. Analytical flow cytometry was used to check the purity and quantity of each magnetically sorted T cell population. From each sorted fraction, genomic DNA was isolated and quantified by UV absorbance on a Nanodrop 2000c.

The chain was built from TRBV10-3 and TRBJ1-2; the D gene lacks a confident call. The TCR was taken from a man aged 18 to 29 in good health. The specimen was naive CD4+ T cells sorted from blood. What the cell subset or site label conveys for this sample: CD45RA+ positively selected. The DNA sequence reads TGTGCCATTGGTGACGGCCCGGGCACCGGCTACACCTTC. Translated, it reads CAIGDGPGTGYTF.